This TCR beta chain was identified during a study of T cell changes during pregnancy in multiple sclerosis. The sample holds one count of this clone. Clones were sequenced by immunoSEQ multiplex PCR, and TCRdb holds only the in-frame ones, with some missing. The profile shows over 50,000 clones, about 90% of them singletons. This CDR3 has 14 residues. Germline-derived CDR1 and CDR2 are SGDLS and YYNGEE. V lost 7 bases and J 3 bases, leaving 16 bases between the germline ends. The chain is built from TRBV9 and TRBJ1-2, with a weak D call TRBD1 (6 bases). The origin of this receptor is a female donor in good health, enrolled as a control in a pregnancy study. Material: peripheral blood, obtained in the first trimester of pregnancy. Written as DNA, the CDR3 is TGTGCCAGCGGTCAGGGGAGATTAGACTATGGCTACACCTTC. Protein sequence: CASGQGRLDYGYTF.